Listed below are T cell receptor beta chains from one sample, sequenced in a study of cytomegalovirus exposure and HLA in healthy donors. Some clones are missing from TCRdb's copy, which holds only in-frame ones; the method was immunoSEQ multiplex PCR. This sample's clone table lists around 100,000 clones. The sequenced material came from PBMCs. These receptors all stem from a man aged 45-65 years in good health and CMV-seronegative. The CDR3 runs from the conserved cysteine through the conserved F or W. Fields, in order: V gene, J gene, D gene, CDR3 DNA, CDR3 protein. A D gene is named only where the DNA matches it firmly.

v_gene: TRBV6-1; j_gene: TRBJ1-2; d_gene: TRBD1; CDR3nt: TGTGCCAGCATAGTTTTCGGGGGACAGGTATATGGCTACACCTTC; CDR3aa: CASIVFGGQVYGYTF
v_gene: TRBV7-2; j_gene: TRBJ1-2; d_gene: .; CDR3nt: TGTGCCAGCAGCTTAGAAGGGGTTATTAACTATGGCTACACCTTC; CDR3aa: CASSLEGVINYGYTF
v_gene: TRBV4-1; j_gene: TRBJ1-2; d_gene: TRBD1; CDR3nt: TGCGCCAGCAGCCAAGTCGGGACAGGGGGCACCTATGGCTACACCTTC; CDR3aa: CASSQVGTGGTYGYTF
v_gene: TRBV29-1; j_gene: TRBJ2-7; d_gene: .; CDR3nt: TGCAGCGTTAGTGCGGGGTTAGCCTACGAGCAGTACTTC; CDR3aa: CSVSAGLAYEQYF
v_gene: TRBV5-1; j_gene: TRBJ1-1; d_gene: .; CDR3nt: TGCGCCAGCAGCTTGTTGACAGTCAAAAACACTGAAGCTTTCTTT; CDR3aa: CASSLLTVKNTEAFF
v_gene: TRBV18; j_gene: TRBJ2-7; d_gene: .; CDR3nt: TGTGCCAGCTCACCTACCCGCGGCTCCTACGAGCAGTACTTC; CDR3aa: CASSPTRGSYEQYF
v_gene: TRBV4-1; j_gene: TRBJ1-5; d_gene: .; CDR3nt: TGCGCCAGCAGCCAACTAATAGGACAGACCCAGCATTTT; CDR3aa: CASSQLIGQTQHF
v_gene: TRBV6-5; j_gene: TRBJ2-7; d_gene: .; CDR3nt: TGTGCCAGCAGGATAATAGCGGCCGTCTACGAGCAGTACTTC; CDR3aa: CASRIIAAVYEQYF
v_gene: TRBV4-3; j_gene: TRBJ1-1; d_gene: .; CDR3nt: TGCGCCAGCAGCTCCGATCTCAGGGCCACTGAAGCTTTCTTT; CDR3aa: CASSSDLRATEAFF
v_gene: TRBV6-5; j_gene: TRBJ1-1; d_gene: TRBD1; CDR3nt: TGTGCCAGCAGCCTAGACAGGGTTGTTGAAGCTTTCTTT; CDR3aa: CASSLDRVVEAFF
v_gene: TRBV6-4; j_gene: TRBJ2-2; d_gene: .; CDR3nt: TGTGCCAGCAGTGAAACAGGGACAAGCGGGGAGCTGTTTTTT; CDR3aa: CASSETGTSGELFF
v_gene: TRBV7-9; j_gene: TRBJ1-1; d_gene: .; CDR3nt: TGTGCCAGCAGTAATAGTGGGGGGAGTTCATTAGCGAACACTGAAGCTTTCTTT; CDR3aa: CASSNSGGSSLANTEAFF
v_gene: TRBV19; j_gene: TRBJ1-2; d_gene: .; CDR3nt: TGTGCCAGTAGTATTAAGCGGTCATCCTTCTATGGCTACACCTTC; CDR3aa: CASSIKRSSFYGYTF
v_gene: TRBV2; j_gene: TRBJ1-2; d_gene: .; CDR3nt: TGTGCCAGCAGTGGGACACCAAACTATGGCTACACCTTC; CDR3aa: CASSGTPNYGYTF
v_gene: TRBV5-6; j_gene: TRBJ2-7; d_gene: TRBD1; CDR3nt: TGTGCCAGCAGCTTGGGGACAGGGGCCGTCTACGAGCAGTACTTC; CDR3aa: CASSLGTGAVYEQYF
v_gene: TRBV5-6; j_gene: TRBJ1-6; d_gene: .; CDR3nt: TGTGCCAGCAGCTCCCCTTTTAATTCACCCCTCCACTTT; CDR3aa: CASSSPFNSPLHF
v_gene: TRBV11-3; j_gene: TRBJ2-4; d_gene: .; CDR3nt: TGTGCCAGCAGTCGACAGGCGGACATTCAGTACTTC; CDR3aa: CASSRQADIQYF
v_gene: TRBV9; j_gene: TRBJ2-2; d_gene: TRBD1; CDR3nt: TGTGCCAGCAGCGACCCCGACAGGGGTTTAGGCGGGGAGCTGTTTTTT; CDR3aa: CASSDPDRGLGGELFF
v_gene: TRBV5-4; j_gene: TRBJ2-1; d_gene: .; CDR3nt: TGTGCCAGCAGCTTGTTAATGAGTGAGCAGTTCTTC; CDR3aa: CASSLLMSEQFF
v_gene: TRBV29-1; j_gene: TRBJ2-1; d_gene: .; CDR3nt: TGCAGCATAAACAGGGCCTACAATGAGCAGTTCTTC; CDR3aa: CSINRAYNEQFF
v_gene: TRBV5-1; j_gene: TRBJ2-3; d_gene: TRBD1; CDR3nt: TGCGCCAGCAGAGGGACAGGATCCACAGATACGCAGTATTTT; CDR3aa: CASRGTGSTDTQYF
v_gene: TRBV29-1; j_gene: TRBJ2-5; d_gene: .; CDR3nt: TGCAGCGTTGAATTGGGGGGGCGGGGACCGTACCAAGAGACCCAGTACTTC; CDR3aa: CSVELGGRGPYQETQYF
v_gene: TRBV19; j_gene: TRBJ1-3; d_gene: .; CDR3nt: TGTGCCAGTAAGGGGGAAAACACCATATATTTT; CDR3aa: CASKGENTIYF
v_gene: TRBV30; j_gene: TRBJ2-3; d_gene: TRBD2; CDR3nt: TGTGCCTGGAGTGTACGGGCTAGCGGGAGAACAGATACGCAGTATTTT; CDR3aa: CAWSVRASGRTDTQYF
v_gene: TRBV15; j_gene: TRBJ1-1; d_gene: .; CDR3nt: TGTGCCACCAGAAACCACGGACAAATCGGAGCTTTCTTT; CDR3aa: CATRNHGQIGAFF
v_gene: TRBV13; j_gene: TRBJ2-3; d_gene: TRBD2; CDR3nt: TGTGCCAGCAGCTTAGAACCAGCGGGGGGCACAGATACGCAGTATTTT; CDR3aa: CASSLEPAGGTDTQYF
v_gene: TRBV2; j_gene: TRBJ2-1; d_gene: .; CDR3nt: TGTGCCAGCCGTGTCGGGTTCGAGGAGCAGTTCTTC; CDR3aa: CASRVGFEEQFF
v_gene: TRBV6-5; j_gene: TRBJ2-7; d_gene: TRBD2; CDR3nt: TGTGCCAGCAGTAGTAGCGGGGGGCCCTTCTACGAGCAGTACTTC; CDR3aa: CASSSSGGPFYEQYF
v_gene: TRBV7-6; j_gene: TRBJ2-5; d_gene: .; CDR3nt: TGTGCCAGCAGCCTAGCGGCCGGGACAGGAAAGACCCAGTACTTC; CDR3aa: CASSLAAGTGKTQYF
v_gene: TRBV4-2; j_gene: TRBJ2-5; d_gene: TRBD2; CDR3nt: TGTGCCAGCAGCCAAGACTTACTAGCGGAAGAGACCCAGTACTTC; CDR3aa: CASSQDLLAEETQYF
v_gene: TRBV7-2; j_gene: TRBJ1-1; d_gene: TRBD1; CDR3nt: TGTGCCAGCAGCTTAAGACAGGGGGTAGCAGCTTTCTTT; CDR3aa: CASSLRQGVAAFF
v_gene: TRBV5-4; j_gene: TRBJ2-3; d_gene: .; CDR3nt: TGTGCCAGCAGCCCCGGCGGGGACCCTAGCACAGATACGCAGTATTTT; CDR3aa: CASSPGGDPSTDTQYF
v_gene: TRBV4-1; j_gene: TRBJ2-3; d_gene: TRBD1; CDR3nt: TGCGCCAGCAGCCAAGGACAGGGGGGCCTCACAGATACGCAGTATTTT; CDR3aa: CASSQGQGGLTDTQYF
v_gene: TRBV7-6; j_gene: TRBJ2-7; d_gene: TRBD1; CDR3nt: TGTGCCAGCACCGAAGGTACGGACAGGGGACACGAGCAGTACTTC; CDR3aa: CASTEGTDRGHEQYF
v_gene: TRBV5-1; j_gene: TRBJ1-1; d_gene: TRBD1; CDR3nt: TGCGCCAGCAGCTTGGGCTGGGCAGGGGGCGAGGCGAACACTGAAGCTTTCTTT; CDR3aa: CASSLGWAGGEANTEAFF
v_gene: TRBV2; j_gene: TRBJ2-7; d_gene: .; CDR3nt: TGTGCCAGCAGTGTGGACAGTGCATCCTACGAGCAGTACTTC; CDR3aa: CASSVDSASYEQYF
v_gene: TRBV29-1; j_gene: TRBJ2-3; d_gene: .; CDR3nt: TGCAGCGTTGATAGAGAGGAGTATTTT; CDR3aa: CSVDREEYF
v_gene: TRBV5-6; j_gene: TRBJ2-5; d_gene: TRBD2; CDR3nt: TGTGCCAGCAGCTTTGGCCTAGCGGGGGGCGAGACCCAGTACTTC; CDR3aa: CASSFGLAGGETQYF
v_gene: TRBV7-2; j_gene: TRBJ1-1; d_gene: .; CDR3nt: TGTGCCAGCAGCTTAGGTGGGCCAGAATACACTGAAGCTTTCTTT; CDR3aa: CASSLGGPEYTEAFF
v_gene: TRBV30; j_gene: TRBJ2-1; d_gene: TRBD2; CDR3nt: TGTGCCTGGAGGACAGGACTAGCGGGAGCTAATGAGCAGTTCTTC; CDR3aa: CAWRTGLAGANEQFF